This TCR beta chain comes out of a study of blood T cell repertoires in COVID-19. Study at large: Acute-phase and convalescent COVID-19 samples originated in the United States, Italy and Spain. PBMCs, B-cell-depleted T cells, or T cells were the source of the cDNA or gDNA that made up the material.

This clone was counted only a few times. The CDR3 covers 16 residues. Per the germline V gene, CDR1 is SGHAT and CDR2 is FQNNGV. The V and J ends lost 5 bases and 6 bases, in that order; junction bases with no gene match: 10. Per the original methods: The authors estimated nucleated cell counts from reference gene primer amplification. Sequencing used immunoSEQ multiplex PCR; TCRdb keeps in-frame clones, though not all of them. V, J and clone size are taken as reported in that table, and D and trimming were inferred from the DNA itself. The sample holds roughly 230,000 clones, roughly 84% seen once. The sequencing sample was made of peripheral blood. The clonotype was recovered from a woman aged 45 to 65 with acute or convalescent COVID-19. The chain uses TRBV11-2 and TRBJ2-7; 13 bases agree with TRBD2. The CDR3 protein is CASSPATSGRAGEQYF. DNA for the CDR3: TGTGCCAGCAGCCCCGCCACTAGCGGGAGGGCCGGCGAGCAGTACTTC. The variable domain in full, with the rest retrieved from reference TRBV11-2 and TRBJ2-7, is EAGVAQSPRYKIIEKRQSVAFWCNPISGHATLYWYQQILGQGPKLLIQFQNNGVVDDSQLPKDRFSAERLKGVDSTLKIQPAKLEDSAVYLCASSPATSGRAGEQYFGPGTRLTVT.